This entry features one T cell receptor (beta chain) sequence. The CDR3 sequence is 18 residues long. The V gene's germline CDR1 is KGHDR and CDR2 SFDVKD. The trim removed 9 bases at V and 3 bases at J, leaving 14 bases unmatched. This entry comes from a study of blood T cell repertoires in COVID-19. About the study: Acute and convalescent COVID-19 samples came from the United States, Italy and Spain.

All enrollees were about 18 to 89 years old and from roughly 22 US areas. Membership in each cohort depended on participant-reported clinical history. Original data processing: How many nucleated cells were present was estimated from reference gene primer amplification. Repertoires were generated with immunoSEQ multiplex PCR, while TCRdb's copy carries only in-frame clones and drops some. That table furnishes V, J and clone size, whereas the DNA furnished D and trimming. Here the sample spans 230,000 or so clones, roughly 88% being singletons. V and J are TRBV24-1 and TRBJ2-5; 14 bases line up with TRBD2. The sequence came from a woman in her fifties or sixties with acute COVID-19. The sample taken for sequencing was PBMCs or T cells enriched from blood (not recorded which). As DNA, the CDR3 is TGTGCCACCTCCAAAGGGACTAGCGGGAGAGTGGCAGAAGAGACCCAGTACTTC. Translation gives CATSKGTSGRVAEETQYF.